There are a few counts of the clone carrying this T cell receptor beta chain. Its cognate antigen is unknown. cDNA libraries for TCR alpha and TCR beta, carrying sample barcodes and UMIs, came from 5'RACE with constant-segment primers. In TCRdb, the 5' RACE reads were re-called with MiXCR into one record per CDR3 protein. Altogether approximately 260,000 distinct CDR3 sequences are present, roughly 15% being singletons, with the ten largest covering approximately 3.6%. This specimen belongs to a study of T-cell memory formation after mild COVID-19. Study-level points and caveats: That cross-reactive memory joined was suggested by some responding clones appearing in pre-infection memory.

Material for sequencing was PBMCs or a T cell subset sorted from them (not recorded which). The sequence came from a man in his late teens or twenties who had mild COVID-19 (a few samples of this study predate the infection). Cell type and time point are not known.

In DNA form, the CDR3 reads TGTGCCAGCAGCTTAGATCGAGACAGAACCTTCTTT. Amino acids: CASSLDRDRTFF. The chain has TRBV11-2 and TRBJ1-1; D possibly corresponds to TRBD1 (5 bases). In germline, CDR1 is SGHAT, CDR2 FQNNGV. Trimming stripped 0 bases from V and 14 bases from J, with 13 bases between. The CDR3 totals 12 residues. Using reference TRBV11-2 and TRBJ1-1 for the parts outside the CDR3, the full variable domain is EAGVAQSPRYKIIEKRQSVAFWCNPISGHATLYWYQQILGQGPKLLIQFQNNGVVDDSQLPKDRFSAERLKGVDSTLKIQPAKLEDSAVYLCASSLDRDRTFFGQGTRLTVV.